This T cell receptor (beta chain) was identified in a study of cytomegalovirus exposure and HLA in healthy donors. General study findings and limits: Reportedly, a later analysis found an Asian-associated ancestry cluster had fewer N-insertions than the approximately 670-donor mean.

In the case of this clone: Its specificity is not known.

PCR used 60 Vbeta primers and 13 Jbeta primers. Libraries were prepared by immunoSEQ multiplex PCR; TCRdb keeps only in-frame clonotypes and omits some of them. This sample has under 150,000 clones, with 55% to 80% found just once. The ends were cut back, 4 bases at V and 4 bases at J, with 11 bases in the middle. Per the germline V gene, CDR1 is MDHEN and CDR2 is SYDVKM. CDR3 length equals 15 residues. The TCR was taken from a woman aged 35 to 49 in good health and CMV-seronegative. This rearrangement joins TRBV28 to TRBJ1-6; perhaps TRBD1 as D (5 bases). The sequenced sample was PBMCs. The CDR3: CASSSRQRYNSPLHF. CDR3 nucleotides: TGTGCCAGCAGTTCCCGACAGAGATATAATTCACCCCTCCACTTT.